What follows are 23 T cell receptor beta chains derived from one specimen sequenced in a study of a mutant IDH1 vaccine in newly diagnosed glioma. Which antigens these TCRs recognize remains unknown. Libraries were prepared by immunoSEQ multiplex PCR; TCRdb keeps only in-frame clonotypes and omits some of them. The table has over 30,000 clones, 90% seen once. Described time point: week 47, end of study. A 20-mer mutant IDH1 peptide at 300 ug was injected subcutaneously with topical imiquimod. The sample was PBMCs, taken from a glioma patient whose treatment included an IDH1 peptide vaccine. All receptors derive from a woman in her thirties or forties with glioma.

J is TRBJ2-1 and V is TRBV7-8, with a weak D call TRBD1 (5 bases). The CDR3 spans 13 residues. Between the trimmed V and J ends, which lost 2 bases and 9 bases, there was a span of 11 bases. The V gene's germline CDR1 is SGHVS and CDR2 FQNEAQ. For the CDR3, the DNA is TGTGCCAGCAGCTTATCCCCCCAGGGTGAGCAGTTCTTC. Encoded protein: CASSLSPQGEQFF.

The chain recombines TRBV4-1 with TRBJ1-2; no clear D gene. Looked up from germline, CDR1 is MGHRA and CDR2 is YSYEKL. This CDR3 region has 16 residues. V was pared by 4 bases and J by 0 bases, with 15 bases between. CDR3: CASSLLARPANYGYTF. The DNA for the CDR3 is TGCGCCAGCAGCCTCCTCGCGAGGCCGGCTAACTATGGCTACACCTTC.

This clone was seen a handful of times. This sequence joins TRBV7-2 and TRBJ1-1; possibly TRBD1 for D (6 bases). The CDR3 sequence is 14 residues long. Trimming shortened V by 2 bases and J by 10 bases, and 17 bases separated the two germline ends. Germline assignment: CDR1 SGHTA and CDR2 FQGNSA. CDR3 amino acids: CASSLIMDSGVAFF. The CDR3 nucleotides are TGTGCCAGCAGCTTAATAATGGACAGCGGTGTAGCTTTCTTT.

J is TRBJ1-5 and V is TRBV19; 7 bases line up with TRBD1. V lost 1 base to trimming and J lost 5 bases; unmatched junction nucleotides: 8. The CDR3 has 16 amino acids. Germline V gene data show CDR1 as LNHDA and CDR2 as SQIVND (reference sequence). CDR3 DNA: TGTGCCAGTAGTATAGTGGGGACAGACTACTATCAGCCCCAGCATTTT. Protein: CASSIVGTDYYQPQHF. Drawing the rest from reference TRBV19 and TRBJ1-5, the complete variable domain is DGGITQSPKYLFRKEGQNVTLSCEQNLNHDAMYWYRQDPGQGLRLIYYSQIVNDFQKGDIAEGYSVSREKKESFPLTVTSAQKNPTAFYLCASSIVGTDYYQPQHFGDGTRLSIL.

The chain employs TRBV14 and TRBJ2-5; a possible D gene is TRBD1 (6 bases). V gave up 11 bases and J gave up 5 bases, with 9 bases separating them. Germline values: CDR1 SGHDN, CDR2 FVKESK. CDR3 length equals 10 residues. Here the CDR3 reads CAHQGETQYF. Here the CDR3 DNA reads TGTGCCCACCAGGGGGAGACCCAGTACTTC.

DNA for the CDR3: TGCGCCAGCAGCTTGGTAGGCCCAGATACGCAGTATTTT. As protein: CASSLVGPDTQYF. The chain uses TRBV5-1 and TRBJ2-3; no definite D call. V dropped 0 bases and J dropped 4 bases, with 6 bases sitting between them. The CDR3 contains 13 residues. Germline assignment: CDR1 SGHRS and CDR2 YFSETQ.

The chain carries TRBV29-1 and TRBJ2-3; TRBD2 agrees at 10 bases. Germline loops: CDR1 SQVTM, CDR2 ANQGSEA. J lost 2 bases, V lost 2 bases, and 7 bases had no gene match. This CDR3 region has 16 residues. CDR3 protein: CSVEPSGGPNTDTQYF. The CDR3, as DNA: TGCAGCGTTGAACCTAGCGGGGGACCTAACACAGATACGCAGTATTTT.

The J gene is TRBJ1-1, the V gene TRBV5-6; tentatively, D is TRBD1 (5 bases). V lost 1 base, J lost 5 bases, and 21 bases lay in between. The CDR3 sequence is 17 residues long. Germline V gene data show CDR1 as SGHDT and CDR2 as YYEEEE. The CDR3 protein is CASSLLSQGDGRTEAFF. In DNA, the CDR3 is TGTGCCAGCAGCTTGTTAAGCCAGGGAGACGGCAGGACTGAAGCTTTCTTT.

The chain has TRBV5-1 and TRBJ1-1; a weak D match, TRBD1 (5 bases). V was trimmed by 4 bases and J by 1 base, leaving 11 bases between them. Looked up from germline, CDR1 is SGHRS and CDR2 is YFSETQ. The CDR3 contains 14 residues. The CDR3 sequence is CASSLGRGNTEAFF. DNA of the CDR3: TGCGCCAGCAGCCTGGGGCGGGGGAACACTGAAGCTTTCTTT.

This sequence joins TRBV27 and TRBJ1-5; D gene unclear. The CDR3 is 15 amino acids. Germline lookup yields CDR1 MNHEY and CDR2 SMNVEV (reference sequence). V lost 4 bases to trimming and J lost 0 bases, with 10 bases between them. DNA of the CDR3: TGTGCCAGCAGTTCCATCCCCTATAGCAATCAGCCCCAGCATTTT. Translated: CASSSIPYSNQPQHF.

This clone was seen a single time. The chain has TRBV6-5 and TRBJ2-3, with D perhaps TRBD2 (7 bases). The CDR3 totals 15 residues. The V gene lost 4 bases and the J gene lost 4 bases, with 15 bases spanning the gap. Per germline, CDR1 MNHEY and CDR2 SVGAGI. This chain's CDR3 is CASSWVAGASDTQYF. CDR3 DNA sequence: TGTGCCAGCAGTTGGGTGGCGGGGGCCTCAGATACGCAGTATTTT.

The chain recombines TRBV5-1 with TRBJ1-1, with D maybe TRBD1 (6 bases). V was cut by 4 bases and J by 0 bases, with 19 bases left in between. CDR1 and CDR2 from the germline V gene are SGHRS and YFSETQ. The CDR3 contains 17 residues. CDR3 in amino acids: CASSNRPGGYMNTEAFF. CDR3 coding DNA: TGCGCCAGCAGCAACCGTCCTGGGGGCTACATGAACACTGAAGCTTTCTTT. Supplemented by reference TRBV5-1 and TRBJ1-1, the full variable domain reads KAGVTQTPRYLIKTRGQQVTLSCSPISGHRSVSWYQQTPGQGLQFLFEYFSETQRNKGNFPGRFSGRQFSNSRSEMNVSTLELGDSALYLCASSNRPGGYMNTEAFFGQGTRLTVV.

The rearrangement uses TRBV7-9 and TRBJ2-7; D possibly uses TRBD1 or TRBD2 (6 bases each). Trimming removed 8 bases from V and 0 bases from J, with 14 bases in between. The germline V gene has CDR1 SEHNR and CDR2 FQNEAQ (reference sequence). The CDR3 has 14 amino acids. The CDR3 here is CASRGLGDSYEQYF. CDR3 nucleotides: TGTGCCAGCCGGGGGCTGGGCGACTCCTACGAGCAGTACTTC.

This sequence joins TRBV28 and TRBJ1-5; the D gene is possibly TRBD1 (6 bases). CDR1 and CDR2 (germline): MDHEN, SYDVKM. Trimming pared 3 bases from V and 8 bases from J, leaving 14 bases between. The CDR3 contains 14 residues. The CDR3, as DNA: TGTGCCAGCAGTTTGGCGGGGGGGCCGAAGCCCCAGCATTTT. Translation: CASSLAGGPKPQHF.

This sequence joins TRBV30 and TRBJ2-4, with D perhaps given as TRBD1 or TRBD2 (6 bases each). Trimming stripped 5 bases from V and 3 bases from J, with 17 bases between. The CDR3 totals 15 residues. Per the germline V gene, CDR1 is GTSNPN and CDR2 is SVGIG (reference sequence). The CDR3 nucleotides read TGTGCCTGGGAGGGGGGCAGGACGGGCAAAAACATTCAGTACTTC. The encoded protein is CAWEGGRTGKNIQYF.

The chain links TRBV19 to TRBJ1-1; 7 nucleotides match TRBD1. The V gene end was trimmed by 3 bases and the J gene end by 0 bases; junction bases not matched to a gene: 4. This CDR3 is built from 15 residues. The germline V gene has CDR1 LNHDA and CDR2 SQIVND (reference sequence). CDR3 region: CASSILQGMNTEAFF. The CDR3 DNA is TGTGCCAGTAGTATTCTACAGGGGATGAACACTGAAGCTTTCTTT.

This chain joins TRBV2 and TRBJ2-7; 11 nucleotides match TRBD1. This CDR3 is 15 amino acids long. Germline CDR1 reads SNHLY; CDR2 reads FYNNEI. Trimming at V came to 6 bases and at J to 5 bases, leaving 9 bases not matched to a gene. DNA of the CDR3: TGTGCCAGCAGCTCAGGGACAGGGGGTATCAACGAGCAGTACTTC. This gives the protein CASSSGTGGINEQYF.

The chain uses TRBV5-8 and TRBJ2-7; the D is unclear. V lost 2 bases, J lost 6 bases, and 9 bases lay in between. The CDR3 is 12 amino acids. Germline V CDR1 and CDR2: SGHTS, YDEGEE. The CDR3 loop is CASSFAGVEQYF. DNA for the CDR3: TGTGCCAGCAGCTTCGCAGGCGTCGAGCAGTACTTC.

The gene calls are TRBV6-5 and TRBJ2-5; the match to TRBD2 covers 9 bases. V shed 4 bases and J 2 bases; nucleotides not matched to a gene: 2. The CDR3 has 14 residues. Germline V CDR1 and CDR2: MNHEY, SVGAGI. CDR3 in amino acids: CASSWTSAQETQYF. The DNA for the CDR3 is TGTGCCAGCAGTTGGACTAGCGCTCAAGAGACCCAGTACTTC.

V and J are TRBV6-4 and TRBJ1-1, with D maybe TRBD1 (6 bases). The CDR3 length is 15 residues. From germline, CDR1 is MRHNA and CDR2 SNTAGT. V gave up 3 bases and J gave up 0 bases, with 11 bases separating them. CDR3: CASSEQGFMNTEAFF. The CDR3 region has the DNA TGTGCCAGCAGTGAACAGGGATTCATGAACACTGAAGCTTTCTTT.

This clone showed up just once. J is TRBJ2-3 and V is TRBV5-1; D is perhaps TRBD1 or TRBD2 (5 bases each). V lost 2 bases, J lost 4 bases, and 14 bases lay in between. The CDR3 spans 15 residues. CDR1 SGHRS and CDR2 YFSETQ come from the germline V gene. The CDR3 DNA sequence: TGCGCCAGCAGCTTACAAGGGACGGTCCCAGATACGCAGTATTTT. It yields the protein CASSLQGTVPDTQYF.

The CDR3 loop reads CAWSAPNGLQETQYF. The CDR3 DNA is TGTGCCTGGAGTGCCCCCAACGGCCTACAAGAGACCCAGTACTTC. This sequence joins TRBV30 and TRBJ2-5; no clear D gene. Germline assignment: CDR1 GTSNPN and CDR2 SVGIG (reference sequence). The CDR3 is 15 amino acids. V shed 1 base and J shed 2 bases, with 14 bases lying between them.

The chain is built from TRBV28 and TRBJ1-5, with TRBD1 matching 9 bases. V dropped 6 bases and J dropped 6; count of bases not matched to a gene: 6. Germline V lookup: CDR1 MDHEN, CDR2 SYDVKM. The CDR3 has 14 residues. The CDR3 protein is CASRDRGRSQPQHF. CDR3 coding DNA: TGTGCCAGCAGGGACAGGGGAAGGAGTCAGCCCCAGCATTTT.